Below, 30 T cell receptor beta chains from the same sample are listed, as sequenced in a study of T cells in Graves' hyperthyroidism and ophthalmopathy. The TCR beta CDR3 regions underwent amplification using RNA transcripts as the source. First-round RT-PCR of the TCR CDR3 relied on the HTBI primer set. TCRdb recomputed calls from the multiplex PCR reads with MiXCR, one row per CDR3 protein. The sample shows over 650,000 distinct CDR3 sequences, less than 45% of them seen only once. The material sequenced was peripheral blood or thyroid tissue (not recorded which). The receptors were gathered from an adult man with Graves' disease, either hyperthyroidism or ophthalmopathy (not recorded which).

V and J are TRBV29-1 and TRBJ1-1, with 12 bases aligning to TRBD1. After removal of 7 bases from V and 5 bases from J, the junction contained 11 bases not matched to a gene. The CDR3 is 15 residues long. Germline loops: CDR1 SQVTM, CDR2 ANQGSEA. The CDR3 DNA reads TGCAGCGAAATTGGGACAGGGGGCGGGGGTACTGAAGCTTTCTTT. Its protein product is CSEIGTGGGGTEAFF.

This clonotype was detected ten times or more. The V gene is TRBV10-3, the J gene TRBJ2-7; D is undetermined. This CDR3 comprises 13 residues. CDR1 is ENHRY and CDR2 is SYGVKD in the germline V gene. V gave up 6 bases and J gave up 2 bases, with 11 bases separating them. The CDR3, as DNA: TGTGCCATCAGAGGCAGCAATCCCTACGAGCAGTACTTC. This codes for CAIRGSNPYEQYF.

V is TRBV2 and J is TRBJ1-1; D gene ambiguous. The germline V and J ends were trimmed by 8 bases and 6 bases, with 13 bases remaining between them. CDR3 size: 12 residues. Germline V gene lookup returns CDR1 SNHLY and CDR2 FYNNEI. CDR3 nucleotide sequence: TGTGCCAGCGGGGAGTGGGTCTCTGAAGCTTTCTTT. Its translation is CASGEWVSEAFF.

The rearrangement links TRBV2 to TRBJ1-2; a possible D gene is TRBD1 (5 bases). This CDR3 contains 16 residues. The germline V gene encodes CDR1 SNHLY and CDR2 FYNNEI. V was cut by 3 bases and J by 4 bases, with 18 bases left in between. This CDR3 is CASSEGAAGRPYGYTF. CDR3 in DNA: TGTGCCAGCAGTGAGGGCGCGGCAGGGAGGCCCTATGGCTACACCTTC.

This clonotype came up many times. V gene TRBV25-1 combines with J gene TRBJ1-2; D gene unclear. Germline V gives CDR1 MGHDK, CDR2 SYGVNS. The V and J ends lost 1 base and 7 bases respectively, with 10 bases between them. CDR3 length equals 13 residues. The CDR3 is CASSECPMCGYTF. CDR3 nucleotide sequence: TGTGCCAGCAGTGAATGCCCGATGTGTGGCTACACCTTC.

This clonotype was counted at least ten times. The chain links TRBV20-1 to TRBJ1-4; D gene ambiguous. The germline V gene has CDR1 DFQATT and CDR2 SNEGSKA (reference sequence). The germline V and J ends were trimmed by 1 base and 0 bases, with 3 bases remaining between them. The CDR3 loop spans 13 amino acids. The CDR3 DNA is TGCAGTGCTAGAGCCCCAACTAATGAAAAACTGTTTTTT. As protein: CSARAPTNEKLFF.

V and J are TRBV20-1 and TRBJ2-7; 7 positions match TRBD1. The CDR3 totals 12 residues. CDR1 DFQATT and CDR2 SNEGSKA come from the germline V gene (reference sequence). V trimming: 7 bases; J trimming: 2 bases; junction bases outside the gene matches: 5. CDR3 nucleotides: TGCAGTGTAGATCAGGGGGCCTACGAGCAGTACTTC. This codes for CSVDQGAYEQYF.

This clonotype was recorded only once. The CDR3 is CSDGTVYGYTF. Written as DNA, the CDR3 is TGCAGCGACGGGACAGTCTATGGCTACACCTTC. The V and J genes are TRBV29-1 and TRBJ1-2; 7 positions match TRBD1. With V trimmed by 7 bases and J by 4 bases, 3 bases remained unmatched. The CDR3 is 11 amino acids. Germline CDR1 SQVTM, CDR2 ANQGSEA.

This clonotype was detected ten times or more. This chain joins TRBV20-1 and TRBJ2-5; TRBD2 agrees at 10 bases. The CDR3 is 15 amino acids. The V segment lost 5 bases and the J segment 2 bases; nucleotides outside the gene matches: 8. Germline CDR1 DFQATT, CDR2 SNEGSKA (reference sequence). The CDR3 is CSAPPSGRFQETQYF. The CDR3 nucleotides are TGCAGTGCTCCTCCTAGCGGGAGATTTCAAGAGACCCAGTACTTC.

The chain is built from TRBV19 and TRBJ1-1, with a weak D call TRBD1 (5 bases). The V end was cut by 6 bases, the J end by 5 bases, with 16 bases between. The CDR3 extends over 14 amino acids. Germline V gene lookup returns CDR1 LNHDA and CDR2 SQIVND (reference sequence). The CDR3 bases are TGTGCCAGTAGGCTGAGGGTGGGGGAAACTGAAGCTTTCTTT. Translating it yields CASRLRVGETEAFF. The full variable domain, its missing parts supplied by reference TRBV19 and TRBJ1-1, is DGGITQSPKYLFRKEGQNVTLSCEQNLNHDAMYWYRQDPGQGLRLIYYSQIVNDFQKGDIAEGYSVSREKKESFPLTVTSAQKNPTAFYLCASRLRVGETEAFFGQGTRLTVV.

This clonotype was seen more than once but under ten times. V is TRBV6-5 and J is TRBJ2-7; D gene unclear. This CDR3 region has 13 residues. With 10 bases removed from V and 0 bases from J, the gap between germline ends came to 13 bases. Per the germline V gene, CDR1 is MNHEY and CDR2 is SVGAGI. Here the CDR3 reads CATSTASSYEQYF. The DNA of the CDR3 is TGTGCCACCTCGACGGCCAGCTCCTACGAGCAGTACTTC.

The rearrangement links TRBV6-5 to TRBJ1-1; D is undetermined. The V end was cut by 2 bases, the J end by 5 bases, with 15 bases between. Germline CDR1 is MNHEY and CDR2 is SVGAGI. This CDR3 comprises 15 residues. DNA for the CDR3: TGTGCCAGCAGTTACGGTGAGGGAGGATGGACTGAAGCTTTCTTT. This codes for CASSYGEGGWTEAFF.

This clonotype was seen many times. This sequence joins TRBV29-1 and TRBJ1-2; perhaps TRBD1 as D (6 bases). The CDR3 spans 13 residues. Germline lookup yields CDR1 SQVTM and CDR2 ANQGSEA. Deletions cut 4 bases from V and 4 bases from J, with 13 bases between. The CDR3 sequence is CSVVGGLGYGYTF. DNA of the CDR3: TGCAGCGTTGTTGGGGGGCTTGGCTATGGCTACACCTTC.

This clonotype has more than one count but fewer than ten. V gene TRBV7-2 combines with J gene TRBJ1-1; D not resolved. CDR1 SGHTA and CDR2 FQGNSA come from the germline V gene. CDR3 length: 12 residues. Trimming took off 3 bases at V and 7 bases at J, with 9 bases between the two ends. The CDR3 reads CASSFPGYEAFF. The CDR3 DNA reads TGTGCCAGCAGCTTCCCGGGCTATGAAGCTTTCTTT.

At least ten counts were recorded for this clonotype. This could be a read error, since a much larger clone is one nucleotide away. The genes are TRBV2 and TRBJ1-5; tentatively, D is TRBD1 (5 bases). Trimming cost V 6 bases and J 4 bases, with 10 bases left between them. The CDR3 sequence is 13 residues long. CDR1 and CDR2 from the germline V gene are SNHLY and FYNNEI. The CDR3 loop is CASSGDGNQPQHF. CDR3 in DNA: TGTGCCAGCAGCGGGGACGGGAATCAGCCCCAGCATTTT.

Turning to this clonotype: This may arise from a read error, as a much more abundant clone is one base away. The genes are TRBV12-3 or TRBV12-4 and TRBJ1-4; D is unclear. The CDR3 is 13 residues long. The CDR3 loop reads CASSQATNEKLIF. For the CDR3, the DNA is TGTGCCAGCAGCCAGGCAACTAATGAAAAACTGATTTTT.

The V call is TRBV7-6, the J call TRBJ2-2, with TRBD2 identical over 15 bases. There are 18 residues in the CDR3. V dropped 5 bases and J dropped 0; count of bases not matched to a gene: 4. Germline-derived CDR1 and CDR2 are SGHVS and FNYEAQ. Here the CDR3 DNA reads TGTGCCAGCAGCAACGGACTAGCGGGAGGGACGAACACCGGGGAGCTGTTTTTT. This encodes CASSNGLAGGTNTGELFF. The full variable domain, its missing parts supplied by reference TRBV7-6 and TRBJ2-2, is GAGVSQSPRYKVTKRGQDVALRCDPISGHVSLYWYRQALGQGPEFLTYFNYEAQQDKSGLPNDRFSAERPEGSISTLTIQRTEQRDSAMYRCASSNGLAGGTNTGELFFGEGSRLTVL.

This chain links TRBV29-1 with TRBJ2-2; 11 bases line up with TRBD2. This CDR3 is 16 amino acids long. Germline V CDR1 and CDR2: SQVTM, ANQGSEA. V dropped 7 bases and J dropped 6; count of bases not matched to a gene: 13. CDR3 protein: CSAKTTGTSGAGELFF. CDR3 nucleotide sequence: TGCAGCGCTAAAACCACCGGGACTAGCGGTGCCGGGGAGCTGTTTTTT.

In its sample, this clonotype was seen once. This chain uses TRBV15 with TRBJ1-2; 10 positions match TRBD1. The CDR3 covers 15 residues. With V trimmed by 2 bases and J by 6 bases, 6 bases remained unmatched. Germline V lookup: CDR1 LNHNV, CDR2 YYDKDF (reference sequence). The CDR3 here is CATSRRDRGSDGYTF. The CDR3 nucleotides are TGTGCCACCAGCAGACGGGACAGGGGCTCGGATGGCTACACCTTC.

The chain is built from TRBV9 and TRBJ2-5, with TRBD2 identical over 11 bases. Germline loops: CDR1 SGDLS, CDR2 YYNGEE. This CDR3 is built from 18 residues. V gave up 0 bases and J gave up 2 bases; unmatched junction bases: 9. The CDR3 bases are TGTGCCAGCAGCGTAGGGCTAGCGGGAGGATCGGGTCAAGAGACCCAGTACTTC. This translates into CASSVGLAGGSGQETQYF.

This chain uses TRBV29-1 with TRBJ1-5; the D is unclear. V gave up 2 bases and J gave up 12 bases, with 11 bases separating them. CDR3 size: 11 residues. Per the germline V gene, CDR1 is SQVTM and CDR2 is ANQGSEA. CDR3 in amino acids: CSVEMGADQHF. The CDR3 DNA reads TGCAGCGTTGAAATGGGTGCAGACCAGCATTTT.

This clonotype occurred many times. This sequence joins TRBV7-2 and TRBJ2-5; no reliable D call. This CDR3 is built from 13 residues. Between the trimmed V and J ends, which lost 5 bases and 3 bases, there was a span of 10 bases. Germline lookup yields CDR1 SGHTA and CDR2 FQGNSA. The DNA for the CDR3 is TGTGCCAGCAGCCCCTACTGGAAAGAGACCCAGTACTTC. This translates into CASSPYWKETQYF.

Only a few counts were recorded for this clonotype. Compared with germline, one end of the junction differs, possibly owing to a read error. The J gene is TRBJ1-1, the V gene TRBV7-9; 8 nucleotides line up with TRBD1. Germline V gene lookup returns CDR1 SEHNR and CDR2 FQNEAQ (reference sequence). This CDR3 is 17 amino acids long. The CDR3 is CASSQRLGTGLNTEAFF. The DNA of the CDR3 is TGCGCCAGCAGCCAACGATTGGGGACAGGCTTGAACACTGAAGCTTTCTTT.

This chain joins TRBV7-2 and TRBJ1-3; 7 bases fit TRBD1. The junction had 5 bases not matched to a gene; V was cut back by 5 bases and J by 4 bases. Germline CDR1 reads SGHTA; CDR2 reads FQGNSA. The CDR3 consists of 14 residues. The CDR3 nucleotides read TGTGCCAGCAGCCAACAGGGGTGGGGAAACACCATATATTTT. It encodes CASSQQGWGNTIYF.

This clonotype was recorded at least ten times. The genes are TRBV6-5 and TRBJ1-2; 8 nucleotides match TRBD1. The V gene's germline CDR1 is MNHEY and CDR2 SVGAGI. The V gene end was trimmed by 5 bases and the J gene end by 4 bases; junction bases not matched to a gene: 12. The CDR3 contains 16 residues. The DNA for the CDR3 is TGTGCCAGCAGTACGATTAGTATACAGGGGGGCTATGGCTACACCTTC. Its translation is CASSTISIQGGYGYTF.

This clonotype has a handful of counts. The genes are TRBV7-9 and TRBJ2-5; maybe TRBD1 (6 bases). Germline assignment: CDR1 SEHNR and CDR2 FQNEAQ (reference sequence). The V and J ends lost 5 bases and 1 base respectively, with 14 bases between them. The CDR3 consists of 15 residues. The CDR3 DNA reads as TGTGCCAGCAGCCAGACTTGGACAGCCCAAGAGACCCAGTACTTC. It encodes CASSQTWTAQETQYF.

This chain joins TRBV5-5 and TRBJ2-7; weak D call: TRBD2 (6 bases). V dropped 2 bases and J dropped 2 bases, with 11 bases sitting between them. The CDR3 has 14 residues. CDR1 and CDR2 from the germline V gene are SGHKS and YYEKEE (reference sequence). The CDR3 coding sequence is TGTGCCAGCAGCTTTCGGGGGATCGCCTACGAGCAGTACTTC. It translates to CASSFRGIAYEQYF. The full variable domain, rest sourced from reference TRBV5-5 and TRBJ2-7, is DAGVTQSPTHLIKTRGQQVTLRCSPISGHKSVSWYQQVLGQGPQFIFQYYEKEERGRGNFPDRFSARQFPNYSSELNVNALLLGDSALYLCASSFRGIAYEQYFGPGTRLTVT.

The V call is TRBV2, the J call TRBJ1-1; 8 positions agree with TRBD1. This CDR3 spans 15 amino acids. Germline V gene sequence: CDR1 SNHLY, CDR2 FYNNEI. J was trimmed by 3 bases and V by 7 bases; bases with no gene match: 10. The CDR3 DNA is TGTGCCAGCACGGGACAGGTGACGATCGACACTGAAGCTTTCTTT. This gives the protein CASTGQVTIDTEAFF.

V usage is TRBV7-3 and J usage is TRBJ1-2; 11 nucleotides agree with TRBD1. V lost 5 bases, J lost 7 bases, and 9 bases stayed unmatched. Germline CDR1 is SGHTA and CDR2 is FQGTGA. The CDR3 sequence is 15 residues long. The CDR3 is CASSPTGTGGAGYTF. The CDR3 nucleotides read TGTGCCAGCAGCCCCACGGGGACAGGGGGGGCTGGCTACACCTTC.

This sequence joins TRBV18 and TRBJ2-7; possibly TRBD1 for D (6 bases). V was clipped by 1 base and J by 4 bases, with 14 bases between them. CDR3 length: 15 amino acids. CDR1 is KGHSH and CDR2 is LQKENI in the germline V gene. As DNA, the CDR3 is TGTGCCAGCTCACCACTCAGCGCAGGGGTGTACGAGCAGTACTTC. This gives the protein CASSPLSAGVYEQYF.